The sequence of this T cell receptor (beta chain) was determined in a study of persistence of HIV-infected CD4 T cells. Whole-study context: Isolated cells were CMV- and HIV-1 Gag-responding CD4+ T cells.

The libraries were made with immunoSEQ version 4 in survey mode. Assay used: immunoSEQ multiplex PCR; TCRdb lists only in-frame clones, some missing. This repertoire shows fewer than 40,000 clones, over 80% found once; its top ten account for under 8%. Study outcomes and limitations: Proviral oligoclonality tracked with TCR oligoclonality within the same sorted cells.

The stimulus was lysate of CMV-infected fibroblasts, around 10 ug/mL. Memory cells lacking CD40L and CD69 with high CD45RO were sorted. Notes on this clone: Its target is unknown.

V gave up 0 bases and J gave up 4 bases, with 15 bases separating them. The germline CDR1 and CDR2 sequences are LGHNA and YSLEER. This CDR3 has 16 residues. V is TRBV4-3 and J is TRBJ1-2, with D hard to call. The specimen comprised CD4+ T cells sorted from PBMCs after 18-hour stimulation, sampled from a patient who received antiretroviral therapy. The clonotype originates from an adult woman with HIV who was CMV-seropositive. The CDR3 protein is CASSQEPRNGLYGYTF. The DNA for the CDR3 is TGCGCCAGCAGCCAAGAACCAAGGAACGGCCTCTATGGCTACACCTTC.